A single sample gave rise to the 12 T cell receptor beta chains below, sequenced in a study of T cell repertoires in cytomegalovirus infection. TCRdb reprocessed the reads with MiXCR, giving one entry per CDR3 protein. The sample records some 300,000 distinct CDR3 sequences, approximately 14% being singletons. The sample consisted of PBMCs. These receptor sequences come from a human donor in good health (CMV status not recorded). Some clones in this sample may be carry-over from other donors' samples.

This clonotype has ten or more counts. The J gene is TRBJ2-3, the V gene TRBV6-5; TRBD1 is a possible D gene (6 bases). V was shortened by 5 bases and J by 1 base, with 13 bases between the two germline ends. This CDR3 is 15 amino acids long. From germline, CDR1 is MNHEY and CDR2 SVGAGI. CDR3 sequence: CASSRSDSRTDTQYF. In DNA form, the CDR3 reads TGTGCCAGCAGTCGGTCGGACAGCCGCACAGATACGCAGTATTTT.

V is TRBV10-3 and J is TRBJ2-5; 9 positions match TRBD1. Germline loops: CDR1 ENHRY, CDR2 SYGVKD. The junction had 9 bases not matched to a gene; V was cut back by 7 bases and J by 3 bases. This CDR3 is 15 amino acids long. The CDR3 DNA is TGTGCCATCAATCAGCCGGGACAGGGAAAAGAGACCCAGTACTTC. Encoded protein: CAINQPGQGKETQYF.

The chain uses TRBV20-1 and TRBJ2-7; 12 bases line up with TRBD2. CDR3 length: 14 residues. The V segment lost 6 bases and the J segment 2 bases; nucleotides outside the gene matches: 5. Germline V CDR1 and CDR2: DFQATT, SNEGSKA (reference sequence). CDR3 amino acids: CSALTSGSAYEQYF. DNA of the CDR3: TGCAGTGCCCTGACTAGCGGGAGCGCCTACGAGCAGTACTTC.

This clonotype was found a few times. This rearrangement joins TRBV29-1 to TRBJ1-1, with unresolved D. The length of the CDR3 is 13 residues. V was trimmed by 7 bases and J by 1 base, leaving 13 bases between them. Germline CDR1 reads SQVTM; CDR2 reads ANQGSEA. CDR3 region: CSAIWTGNTEAFF. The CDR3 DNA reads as TGCAGCGCCATATGGACGGGGAACACTGAAGCTTTCTTT.

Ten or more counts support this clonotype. CDR3 sequence reads: CASSLTSAGTGANVLTF. The CDR3 region has the DNA TGTGCCAGCAGTCTTACCTCGGCAGGGACTGGGGCCAACGTCCTGACTTTC. The chain has TRBV6-1 and TRBJ2-6; D is perhaps TRBD1 (5 bases). V was pared by 5 bases and J by 2 bases, with 16 bases between. Per germline, CDR1 MNHNS and CDR2 SASEGT. The CDR3 contains 17 residues.

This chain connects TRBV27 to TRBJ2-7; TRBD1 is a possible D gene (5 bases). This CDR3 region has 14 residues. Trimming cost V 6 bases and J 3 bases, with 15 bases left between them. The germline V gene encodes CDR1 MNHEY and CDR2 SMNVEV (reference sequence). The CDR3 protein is CASRRVTADYEQYF. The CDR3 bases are TGTGCCAGCAGACGTGTGACAGCAGACTACGAGCAGTACTTC.

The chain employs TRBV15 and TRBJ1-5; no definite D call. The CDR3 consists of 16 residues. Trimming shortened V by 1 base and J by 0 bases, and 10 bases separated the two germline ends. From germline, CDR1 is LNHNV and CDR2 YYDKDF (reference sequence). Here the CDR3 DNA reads TGTGCCACCAGCAGAGTTGACACCTATAGCAATCAGCCCCAGCATTTT. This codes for CATSRVDTYSNQPQHF.

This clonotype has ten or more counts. CDR3 sequence (DNA): TGTGCCAGCAGCTTAAGGAGGGGACTAGCGGGGGACAATGAGCAGTTCTTC. Translated: CASSLRRGLAGDNEQFF. This chain links TRBV7-2 with TRBJ2-1, with 14 bases fitting TRBD2. CDR3 length: 17 residues. J was trimmed by 5 bases and V by 2 bases; bases with no gene match: 5. CDR1 SGHTA and CDR2 FQGNSA come from the germline V gene.

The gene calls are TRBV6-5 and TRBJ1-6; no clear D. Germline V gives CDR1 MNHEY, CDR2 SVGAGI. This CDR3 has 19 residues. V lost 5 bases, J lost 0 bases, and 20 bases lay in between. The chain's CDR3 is CASSPSINPRSSYNSPLHF. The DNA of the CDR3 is TGTGCCAGCAGTCCTTCCATTAATCCTCGAAGCTCCTATAATTCACCCCTCCACTTT.

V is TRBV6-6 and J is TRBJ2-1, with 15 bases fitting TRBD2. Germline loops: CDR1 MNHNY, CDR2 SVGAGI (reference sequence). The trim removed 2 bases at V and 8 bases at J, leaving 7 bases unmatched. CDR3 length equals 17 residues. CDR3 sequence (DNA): TGTGCCAGCAGTTACGGCGGGGGGACTAGCGGGGGGCATGAGCAGTTCTTC. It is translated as CASSYGGGTSGGHEQFF.

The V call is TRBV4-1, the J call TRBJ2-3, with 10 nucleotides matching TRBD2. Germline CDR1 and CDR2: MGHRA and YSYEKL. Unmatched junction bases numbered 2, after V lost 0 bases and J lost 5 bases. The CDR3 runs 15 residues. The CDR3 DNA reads TGCGCCAGCAGCCAAGAAGCTAGCGGGGGAGATACGCAGTATTTT. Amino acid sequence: CASSQEASGGDTQYF.

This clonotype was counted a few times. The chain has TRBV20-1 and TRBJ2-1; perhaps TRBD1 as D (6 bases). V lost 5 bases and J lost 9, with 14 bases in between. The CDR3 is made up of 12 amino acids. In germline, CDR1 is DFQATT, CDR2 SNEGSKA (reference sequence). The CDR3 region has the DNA TGCAGTGCTGAACAGGGATCAGCTGAGCAGTTCTTC. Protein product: CSAEQGSAEQFF.